A single sample gave rise to the 7 T cell receptor beta chains below, sequenced in a study of T cell responses to AZD1222 COVID-19 vaccine. Generated by immunoSEQ multiplex PCR, the TCRdb table keeps only in-frame clones and is missing some. The sample consists of 120,000 or so clones, less than 95% of them appearing once. Here the sequenced sample was peripheral blood, taken on day 0 of AZD1222 vaccination. These receptors all stem from an adult in good health.

This chain uses TRBV23-1 with TRBJ1-2, with 9 bases lining up with TRBD1. TRBV23-1 is flagged as an ORF with uncertain function. CDR3 length equals 14 residues. The V gene end was trimmed by 3 bases and the J gene end by 5 bases; junction bases not matched to a gene: 4. CDR3 DNA sequence: TGCGCCAGCAGTCATTACAGGGGGCTTTATGGCTACACCTTC. Translation: CASSHYRGLYGYTF.

V usage is TRBV18 and J usage is TRBJ2-7, with D perhaps TRBD1 or TRBD2 (7 bases each). V was pared by 4 bases and J by 3 bases, with 16 bases between. The germline V gene has CDR1 KGHSH and CDR2 LQKENI. CDR3 length: 15 residues. CDR3 protein: CASSQAGGAIYEQYF. CDR3 DNA: TGTGCCAGCTCACAGGCAGGGGGGGCCATCTACGAGCAGTACTTC.

V and J are TRBV3-1 (or the pseudogene TRBV3-2) and TRBJ2-2, with no clear D. This CDR3 has 14 amino acids. The V gene's germline CDR1 is LGHDT and CDR2 YNNKEL (reference sequence). V was clipped by 4 bases and J by 2 bases, with 8 bases between them. Here the CDR3 DNA reads TGTGCCAGCAGCCCGAAGGTAAACACCGGGGAGCTGTTTTTT. Residues: CASSPKVNTGELFF.

V and J are TRBV27 and TRBJ1-4, with TRBD1 matching 7 bases. Germline CDR1 MNHEY, CDR2 SMNVEV (reference sequence). The CDR3 length is 14 residues. The V and J ends lost 4 bases and 4 bases, in that order; junction bases with no gene match: 3. The CDR3 reads CASSSRDSNEKLFF. CDR3 bases: TGTGCCAGCAGTTCCCGGGACAGTAATGAAAAACTGTTTTTT.

This chain joins TRBV18 and TRBJ2-1; D is unclear. The CDR3 spans 13 residues. Per germline, CDR1 KGHSH and CDR2 LQKENI. V was clipped by 5 bases and J by 4 bases, with 9 bases between them. CDR3 nucleotide sequence: TGTGCCAGCTCATTCGACTTGTACAATGAGCAGTTCTTC. It is translated as CASSFDLYNEQFF. The full variable domain, with the rest looked up from reference TRBV18 and TRBJ2-1, is NAGVMQNPRHLVRRRGQEARLRCSPMKGHSHVYWYRQLPEEGLKFMVYLQKENIIDESGMPKERFSAEFPKEGPSILRIQQVVRGDSAAYFCASSFDLYNEQFFGPGTRLTVL.

V gene TRBV9 combines with J gene TRBJ2-3, with D possibly matching TRBD2 (5 bases). Trimming took 3 bases from V and 0 from J, leaving 11 bases between them. Germline lookup yields CDR1 SGDLS and CDR2 YYNGEE. The CDR3 sequence is 15 residues long. CDR3 sequence: CASSASGTSTDTQYF. The CDR3 DNA reads TGTGCCAGCAGCGCAAGCGGAACTAGCACAGATACGCAGTATTTT.

The V and J genes are TRBV19 and TRBJ1-2, with D uncertain. Germline values: CDR1 LNHDA, CDR2 SQIVND (reference sequence). The CDR3 totals 11 residues. V was clipped by 7 bases and J by 9 bases, with 12 bases between them. CDR3 residues: CASNLGVRYTF. CDR3 DNA sequence: TGTGCCAGTAACCTCGGGGTCCGCTACACCTTC.